This record covers a single TCR beta chain. Looked up from germline, CDR1 is SGHTA and CDR2 is FQGNSA. V gave up 2 bases and J gave up 10 bases; unmatched junction bases: 3. There are 14 residues in the CDR3. Sequenced by immunoSEQ multiplex PCR; TCRdb stores in-frame clones only, minus some. The sample holds 95,000 to 150,000 clones; more than 70% are singletons and the top ten take almost 4.5%. This entry is derived from a study of T cell responses to AZD1222 COVID-19 vaccine. Sequenced here: peripheral blood, sampled 28 days after the second AZD1222 dose. This chain links TRBV7-2 with TRBJ1-6; 9 bases line up with TRBD1. This clonotype was sampled from an adult who received the AZD1222 COVID-19 vaccine. CDR3 DNA sequence: TGTGCCAGCAGCTTACGCGGACAGGGGTCACCCCTCCACTTT. Translation: CASSLRGQGSPLHF.